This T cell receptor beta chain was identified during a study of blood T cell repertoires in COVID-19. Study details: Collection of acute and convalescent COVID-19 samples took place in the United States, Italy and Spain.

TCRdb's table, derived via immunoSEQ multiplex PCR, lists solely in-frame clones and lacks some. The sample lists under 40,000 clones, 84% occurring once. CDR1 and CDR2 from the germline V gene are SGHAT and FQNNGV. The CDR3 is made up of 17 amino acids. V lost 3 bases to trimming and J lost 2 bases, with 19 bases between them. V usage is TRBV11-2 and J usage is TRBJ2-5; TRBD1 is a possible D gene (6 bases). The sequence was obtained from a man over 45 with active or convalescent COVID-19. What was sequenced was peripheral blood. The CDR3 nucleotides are TGTGCCAGCAGCTTTACAGGGTCGCGCCGACCTCAAGAGACCCAGTACTTC. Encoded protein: CASSFTGSRRPQETQYF.